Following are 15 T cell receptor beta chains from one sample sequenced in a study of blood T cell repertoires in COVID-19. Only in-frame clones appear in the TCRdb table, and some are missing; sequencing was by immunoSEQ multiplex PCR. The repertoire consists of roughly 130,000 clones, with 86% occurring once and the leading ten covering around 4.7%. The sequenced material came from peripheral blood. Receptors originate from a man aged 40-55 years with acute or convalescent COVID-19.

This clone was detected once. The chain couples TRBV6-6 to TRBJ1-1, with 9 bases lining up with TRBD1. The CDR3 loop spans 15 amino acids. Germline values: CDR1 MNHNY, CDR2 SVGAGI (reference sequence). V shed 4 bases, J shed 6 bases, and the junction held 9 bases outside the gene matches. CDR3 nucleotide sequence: TGTGCCAGCAGTTTGACGACAGGGGGTACCGCTGAAGCTTTCTTT. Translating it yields CASSLTTGGTAEAFF.

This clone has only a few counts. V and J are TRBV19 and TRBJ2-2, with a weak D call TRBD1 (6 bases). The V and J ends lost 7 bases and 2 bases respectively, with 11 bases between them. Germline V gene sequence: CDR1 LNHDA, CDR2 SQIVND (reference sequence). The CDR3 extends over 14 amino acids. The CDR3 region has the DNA TGTGCCAGTACCGGGACACACAACACCGGGGAGCTGTTTTTT. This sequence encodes CASTGTHNTGELFF.

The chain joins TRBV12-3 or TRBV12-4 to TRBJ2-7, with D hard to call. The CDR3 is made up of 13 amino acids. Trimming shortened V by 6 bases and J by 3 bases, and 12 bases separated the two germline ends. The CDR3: CASSRSVIYEQYF. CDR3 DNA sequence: TGTGCCAGCAGCCGCAGTGTGATCTACGAGCAGTACTTC.

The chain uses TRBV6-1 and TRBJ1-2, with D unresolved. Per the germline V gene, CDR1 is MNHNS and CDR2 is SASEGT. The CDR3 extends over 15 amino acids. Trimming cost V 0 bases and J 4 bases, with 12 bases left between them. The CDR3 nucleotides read TGTGCCAGCAGTGAAGCTTCTGTCGGCGGCTATGGCTACACCTTC. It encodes CASSEASVGGYGYTF.

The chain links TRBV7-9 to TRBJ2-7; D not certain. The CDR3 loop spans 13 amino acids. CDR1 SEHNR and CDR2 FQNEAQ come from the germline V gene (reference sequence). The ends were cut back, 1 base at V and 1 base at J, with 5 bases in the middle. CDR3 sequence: CASSLVSSYEQYF. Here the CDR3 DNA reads TGTGCCAGCAGCTTAGTCAGTTCCTACGAGCAGTACTTC.

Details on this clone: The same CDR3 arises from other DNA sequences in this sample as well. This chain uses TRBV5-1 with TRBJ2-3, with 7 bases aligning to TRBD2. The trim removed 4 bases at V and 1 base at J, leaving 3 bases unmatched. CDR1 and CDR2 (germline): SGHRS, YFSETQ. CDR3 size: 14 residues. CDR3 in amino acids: CASSLGGGTDTQYF. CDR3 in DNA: TGCGCCAGCAGCCTTGGGGGGGGCACAGATACGCAGTATTTT.

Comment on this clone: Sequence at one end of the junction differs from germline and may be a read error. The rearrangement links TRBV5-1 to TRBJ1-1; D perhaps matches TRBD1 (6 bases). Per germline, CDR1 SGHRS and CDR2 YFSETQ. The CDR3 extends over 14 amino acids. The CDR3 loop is CASRLDSLNTEAFF. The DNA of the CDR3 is TGCGCCAGCAGATTGGACAGCTTGAACACTGAAGCTTTCTTT.

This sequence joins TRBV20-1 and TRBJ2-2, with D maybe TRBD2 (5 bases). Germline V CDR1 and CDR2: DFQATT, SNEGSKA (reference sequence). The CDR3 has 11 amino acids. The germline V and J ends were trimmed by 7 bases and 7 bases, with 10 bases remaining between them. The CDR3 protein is CSVRTGGELFF. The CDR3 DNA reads TGCAGTGTCCGGACTGGCGGGGAGCTGTTTTTT.

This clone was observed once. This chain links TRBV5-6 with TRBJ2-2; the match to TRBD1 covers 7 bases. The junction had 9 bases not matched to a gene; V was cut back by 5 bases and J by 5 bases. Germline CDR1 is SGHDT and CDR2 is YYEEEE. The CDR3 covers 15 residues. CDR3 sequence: CASRRDSGLTGELFF. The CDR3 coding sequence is TGTGCCAGCAGGAGGGACAGTGGTTTGACCGGGGAGCTGTTTTTT.

The CDR3 nucleotides are TGCGCCAGCAGCTTGGGGTTTGTACTAGCGGGATTCCAAGAGACCCAGTACTTC. The encoded protein is CASSLGFVLAGFQETQYF. The rearrangement links TRBV5-1 to TRBJ2-5, with 10 positions matching TRBD2. This CDR3 region has 18 residues. With V trimmed by 0 bases and J by 1 base, 9 bases remained unmatched. Germline V gene lookup returns CDR1 SGHRS and CDR2 YFSETQ.

The CDR3 reads CASSLGTGHYGYTF. CDR3 in DNA: TGTGCCAGTAGCCTTGGGACAGGCCACTATGGCTACACCTTC. The chain has TRBV19 and TRBJ1-2; 8 positions match TRBD1. The CDR3 is made up of 14 amino acids. Germline V gene sequence: CDR1 LNHDA, CDR2 SQIVND (reference sequence). With V trimmed by 6 bases and J by 3 bases, 6 bases remained unmatched.

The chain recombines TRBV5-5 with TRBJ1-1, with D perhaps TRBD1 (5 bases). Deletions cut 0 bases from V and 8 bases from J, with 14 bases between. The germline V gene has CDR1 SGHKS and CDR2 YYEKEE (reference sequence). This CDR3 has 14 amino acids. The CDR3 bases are TGTGCCAGCAGCTTGGGTCGGACAAACGAAGAAGCTTTCTTT. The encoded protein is CASSLGRTNEEAFF.

In DNA, the CDR3 is TGTGCCAGCAGTCCCCGTGAGGTAACGAACACTGAAGCTTTCTTT. The encoded protein is CASSPREVTNTEAFF. V usage is TRBV2 and J usage is TRBJ1-1; no firm D call. The CDR3 loop spans 15 amino acids. Germline V gene lookup returns CDR1 SNHLY and CDR2 FYNNEI. V was clipped by 5 bases and J by 1 base, with 14 bases between them.

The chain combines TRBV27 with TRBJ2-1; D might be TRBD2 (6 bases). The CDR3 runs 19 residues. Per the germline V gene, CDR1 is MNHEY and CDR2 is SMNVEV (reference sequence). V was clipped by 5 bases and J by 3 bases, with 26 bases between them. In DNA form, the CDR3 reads TGTGCCAGCAGTCTCCGGGGAACTAGGGACTCAACGTACTACAATGAGCAGTTCTTC. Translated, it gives CASSLRGTRDSTYYNEQFF.

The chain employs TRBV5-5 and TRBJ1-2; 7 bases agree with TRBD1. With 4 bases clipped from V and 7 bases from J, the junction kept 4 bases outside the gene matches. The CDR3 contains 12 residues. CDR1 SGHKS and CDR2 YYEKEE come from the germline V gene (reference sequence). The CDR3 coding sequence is TGTGCCAGCAGCCGGGGACAGTCTGGCTACACCTTC. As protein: CASSRGQSGYTF.